This T cell receptor beta chain was observed in a study of prognosis after radiotherapy for stage I lung cancer (dated by TCRdb to the early 2020s). General notes on the study: Between early 2018 and January 2019, nineteen patients with stage I NSCLC were enrolled in Nanjing, China. The cohort included 10 to 15 men and a handful of women, with a median age of almost 75 years and a range of 53 to 84 years. This study profiled peripheral blood TCR beta repertoires from stage I NSCLC patients before and after stereotactic body radiotherapy and linked the repertoires to distant failure. The study took one blood sample before SBRT and one after SBRT from each of around 20 patients and sequenced all 40 or so samples. Enrolled patients comprised about 15 with newly diagnosed primary stage I lung tumors and several with oligometastatic NSCLC after surgical resection of the primary tumor. Every patient was regarded as medically inoperable, because of comorbidities in 11 to 13 cases and refusal of surgery in several cases. Concurrent therapy was not administered to any patient alongside SBRT. Squamous cell carcinoma histology was identified in more than five patients, and adenocarcinoma histology was identified in eleven to twelve patients. Four of the 19 patients developed distant metastases after SBRT, at a median of around 7 months; the other 15 showed no significant progression. SBRT was delivered in 3 to 5 fractions with a biologically effective dose of at least 100 Gy, and image-guided IMRT or VMAT was used for delivery. General findings and caveats noted by the study authors: Post-SBRT Shannon entropy and its change from baseline were lower in patients who developed distant metastases; baseline Shannon entropy was not associated with metastases. After SBRT, the number of unique TCR clones decreased (median about 9,900 before versus some 6,400 after; Wilcoxon paired P=0.011). Whether the expanded TCR clones were tumor-specific was not determined. Differences in TRBV and TRBJ usage frequencies by metastasis status were reportedly observed in two V genes at baseline and in several V and two J genes after SBRT. No adjustment for multiple comparisons was applied to any of the reported P values. The small cohort and short follow-up limited the study, so independent validation of the findings is needed.

This clonotype was counted ten times or more. Its antigen specificity is not known. Per-nucleotide qualities are absent, and no much larger clonotype sits a single base away. A history of other malignancies or of prior chemotherapy or radiotherapy was absent in all patients, and node-negative disease was shown on CT and PET/CT in all patients. About 6.2 milliliters of peripheral venous blood were drawn into EDTA tubes at each of two time points. Ficoll-Paque Plus density-gradient centrifugation was used to isolate PBMCs. Right after collection, samples were placed at -80 degrees C and kept there until analysis. CDR1 and CDR2 (SGHKS, YYEKEE) derive from the germline V gene (reference sequence). The CDR3 measures 14 amino acids from cysteine to phenylalanine. The read is trimmed to its CDR3 DNA, 42 bases read in frame from base 1. V has 0 bases trimmed and J has 6 bases trimmed; junction bases matching no gene number 0.

Two rounds of multiplex PCR were performed to amplify the TCR beta CDR3 region from genomic DNA. In the first PCR round, primers specific to each TRBV and TRBJ gene were used, and the primer sequences were filed in Chinese patent CN105087789A. Universal primers were used in the second PCR round. The Roche High Pure PCR Template Preparation Kit was used to extract genomic DNA from frozen PBMCs. An Illumina HiSeq 3000 was used to sequence the libraries paired-end with 151 bp reads. The paper's data handling went like this. Raw reads lacking the multiplex PCR primer sequences were removed with CutAdapt. High-quality paired reads were merged into contigs with PEAR. TRB V, D and J gene segments were assigned to each contig with MiXCR by alignment to reference sequences. To remove sequencing errors, CDR3 sequences were clustered according to base quality and sequence similarity. Shannon entropy, normalized by the natural log of the productive TCR sequence number, served as the measure of diversity. One minus Shannon entropy divided by the natural log of the number of unique clonotypes was used as the definition of clonality. The Youden index of ROC curves was used to select progression-free survival cut-offs for repertoire metrics, and analyses were performed in R 3.5.3. TCRdb trimmed the raw reads at Q25, called clones with MiXCR and kept productive beta chains. Each entry is one CDR3 protein sequence, shown with its most common DNA and genes. The V and J calls shown here were made by TCRdb, not taken from the authors' results. In this sample the table shows about 26,000 distinct CDR3 sequences, 25% to 35% of which occur a single time. The biggest ten clones account for 35% of the sample.

The chain uses TRBV5-5 and TRBJ2-3, and 11 junction bases match TRBD2. This clonotype originated in a donor over 45 with non-small cell lung cancer. Sequencing used PBMCs, obtained before or after stereotactic body radiation therapy (not recorded which). CDR3 sequence: CASSLVAGGDTQYF. The sequenced DNA: TGTGCCAGCAGCTTGGTAGCGGGAGGGGATACGCAGTATTTT.